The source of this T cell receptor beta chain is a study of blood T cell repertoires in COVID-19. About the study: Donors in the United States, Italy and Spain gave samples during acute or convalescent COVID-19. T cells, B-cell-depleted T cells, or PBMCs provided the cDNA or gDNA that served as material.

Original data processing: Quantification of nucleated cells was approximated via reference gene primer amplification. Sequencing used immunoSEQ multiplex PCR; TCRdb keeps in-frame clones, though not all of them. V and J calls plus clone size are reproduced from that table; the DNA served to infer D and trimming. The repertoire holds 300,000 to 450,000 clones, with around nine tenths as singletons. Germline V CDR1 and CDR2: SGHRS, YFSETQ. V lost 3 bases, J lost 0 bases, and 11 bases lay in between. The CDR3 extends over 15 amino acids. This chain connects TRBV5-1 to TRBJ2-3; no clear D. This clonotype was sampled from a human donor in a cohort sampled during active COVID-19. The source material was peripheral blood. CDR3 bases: TGCGCCAGCAGCTCAGCGACGGCTAGCACAGATACGCAGTATTTT. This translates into CASSSATASTDTQYF.